The clone carrying this T cell receptor (beta chain) was seen ten or more times. On the basis of clinical symptoms, serum thyroxine and TRAb, thyroid ultrasound and orbital computed tomography, diagnoses were made. The data stem from a study of T cells in Graves' hyperthyroidism and ophthalmopathy. TCR beta CDR3 regions were amplified from RNA. Carried out on the TCR CDR3, a first-round RT-PCR used the HTBI primer set. TCRdb re-analysed the multiplex PCR reads in MiXCR, keeping a single row per CDR3 protein. This sample has under 300,000 distinct CDR3 sequences; under 30% occur once, and the top ten carry approximately 30%. The sequence derives from a man aged 35 to 55 with Graves' hyperthyroidism that later progressed to Graves' ophthalmopathy. Sequenced input: blood.

The CDR3 coding sequence is TGTGCCAGCAGCTTAGACCGACTAGCGGGAGGATACGAGCAGTACTTC. Its translation is CASSLDRLAGGYEQYF. The chain employs TRBV11-2 and TRBJ2-7; 13 bases align to TRBD2. Germline V CDR1 and CDR2: SGHAT, FQNNGV. V was clipped by 0 bases and J by 4 bases; unmatched bases: 3. This CDR3 has 16 residues.